This passage covers 4 T cell receptor beta chains from one sample sequenced in a study of T cell repertoires in cytomegalovirus infection. TCRdb fed the reads into MiXCR, producing one record per CDR3 protein. Of some 600,000 distinct CDR3 sequences listed, approximately 24% are singletons. Sequenced input: CD8+ T cells from PBMCs. Receptors originate from a human donor in good health (CMV status not recorded). Some clones in this sample may be carry-over from other donors' samples.

This clonotype has at least ten counts. The chain links TRBV4-1 to TRBJ2-3; D gene ambiguous. CDR3 size: 14 residues. Trimming cost V 1 base and J 3 bases, with 8 bases left between them. Germline V gene sequence: CDR1 MGHRA, CDR2 YSYEKL. As DNA, the CDR3 is TGCGCCAGCAGCCAAGTGAAGGGAACAGATACGCAGTATTTT. It specifies CASSQVKGTDTQYF.

This chain connects TRBV5-1 to TRBJ2-5, with D perhaps assigned TRBD1 or TRBD2 (5 bases each). Trimming cost V 7 bases and J 9 bases, with 13 bases left between them. Germline V lookup: CDR1 SGHRS, CDR2 YFSETQ. The CDR3 extends over 11 amino acids. The CDR3 DNA reads TGCGCCAGCGGGGCAGCGAGGGCCCAGTACTTC. It translates to CASGAARAQYF.

The V gene is TRBV19, the J gene TRBJ1-2, with 8 nucleotides matching TRBD1. CDR1 LNHDA and CDR2 SQIVND come from the germline V gene (reference sequence). The CDR3 length is 12 residues. V was clipped by 6 bases and J by 3 bases; unmatched bases: 0. The CDR3 loop is CASRQGDYGYTF. The CDR3 nucleotides read TGTGCCAGTAGACAGGGGGACTATGGCTACACCTTC.

This clonotype appeared a few times. The chain uses TRBV19 and TRBJ2-7, with 10 bases that match TRBD1. Trimming removed 8 bases from V and 7 bases from J; junction bases left unmatched: 8. CDR1 and CDR2 (germline): LNHDA, SQIVND (reference sequence). The CDR3 spans 13 residues. This chain's CDR3 is CASRTGGKGEQYV. In DNA form, the CDR3 reads TGTGCCAGTCGGACAGGGGGTAAAGGGGAGCAGTACGTC.